Presented here are 28 T cell receptor beta chains from one specimen sequenced in a study of T cells in Graves' hyperthyroidism and ophthalmopathy. Using RNA transcripts as the source, TCR beta CDR3 regions were amplified. TCR CDR3 underwent first-round RT-PCR with the HTBI primer set. In TCRdb, the multiplex PCR reads were re-called with MiXCR into one record per CDR3 protein. The sample lists 450,000 to 500,000 distinct CDR3 sequences; 20% to 25% were seen once. Sample: blood. The receptors here all came from a woman in her 70s with Graves' ophthalmopathy.

This clonotype has more than one count but fewer than ten. The rearrangement links TRBV5-1 to TRBJ2-7; D gene uncertain. The CDR3 sequence is 14 residues long. Looked up from germline, CDR1 is SGHRS and CDR2 is YFSETQ. V lost 4 bases and J 0 bases, leaving 11 bases between the germline ends. CDR3 coding DNA: TGCGCCAGCAGCCGAAGACTCCCCTCCTACGAGCAGTACTTC. Its translation: CASSRRLPSYEQYF.

This clonotype has just a few counts. The rearrangement links TRBV20-1 to TRBJ2-1; D is possibly TRBD2 (5 bases). V dropped 0 bases and J dropped 0 bases, with 9 bases sitting between them. The CDR3 runs 15 residues. Germline V lookup: CDR1 DFQATT, CDR2 SNEGSKA (reference sequence). CDR3 residues: CSARDEAGSYNEQFF. CDR3 DNA: TGCAGTGCTAGAGATGAGGCGGGCTCCTACAATGAGCAGTTCTTC.

This clonotype was seen a handful of times. The chain links TRBV12-3 or TRBV12-4 to TRBJ2-1, with 10 positions matching TRBD2. The CDR3 is 15 residues long. V shed 3 bases, J shed 5 bases, and the junction held 4 bases outside the gene matches. CDR3 sequence reads: CASSFSAGGDNEQFF. CDR3 DNA: TGTGCCAGCAGTTTCTCAGCGGGAGGGGACAATGAGCAGTTCTTC.

The V call is TRBV4-1, the J call TRBJ2-1; no firm D call. The V and J ends lost 0 bases and 6 bases respectively, with 6 bases between them. This CDR3 contains 13 residues. Germline lookup yields CDR1 MGHRA and CDR2 YSYEKL. The CDR3 protein is CASSQDFSNEQFF. CDR3 nucleotides: TGCGCCAGCAGCCAAGATTTCAGCAATGAGCAGTTCTTC.

The gene calls are TRBV12-3 or TRBV12-4 and TRBJ2-3; D not resolved. Trimming shortened V by 4 bases and J by 0 bases, and 11 bases separated the two germline ends. The CDR3 runs to 15 residues. The CDR3 loop is CASSSDTTSTDTQYF. CDR3 bases: TGTGCCAGCAGTTCCGACACCACTAGCACAGATACGCAGTATTTT.

This clonotype appeared a few times. This rearrangement joins TRBV6-5 to TRBJ2-1, with D unresolved. V was shortened by 2 bases and J by 7 bases, with 12 bases between the two germline ends. The germline V gene encodes CDR1 MNHEY and CDR2 SVGAGI. The CDR3 loop spans 14 amino acids. In DNA form, the CDR3 reads TGTGCCAGCAGTTACGGGCCGGCAGGAAATGAGCAGTTCTTC. It translates to CASSYGPAGNEQFF.

This clonotype was recorded a few times. The V gene is TRBV19, the J gene TRBJ2-7; 8 bases map to TRBD2. Trimming took 8 bases from V and 2 from J; bases not matched to a gene: 5. The CDR3 is made up of 13 amino acids. Germline assignment: CDR1 LNHDA and CDR2 SQIVND (reference sequence). The CDR3 DNA follows: TGTGCCAGTTCAGCGGGAGAAACCTACGAGCAGTACTTC. Translated, it gives CASSAGETYEQYF.

The CDR3 spells CASSVGLAEKVEFF. Written as DNA, the CDR3 is TGTGCCAGCAGCGTGGGACTAGCGGAAAAGGTGGAGTTCTTC. The J gene is TRBJ2-1, the V gene TRBV9, with 11 nucleotides matching TRBD2. This CDR3 has 14 amino acids. V dropped 2 bases and J dropped 14; count of bases not matched to a gene: 9. Germline CDR1 is SGDLS and CDR2 is YYNGEE.

This clonotype appeared many times. This rearrangement joins TRBV10-3 to TRBJ2-2; TRBD2 matches at 14 bases. The CDR3 totals 17 residues. Germline values: CDR1 ENHRY, CDR2 SYGVKD. V shed 6 bases and J 0 bases; nucleotides not matched to a gene: 3. The CDR3 loop is CAISLTSGRANTGELFF. CDR3 coding DNA: TGTGCCATCAGCCTGACTAGCGGGAGGGCGAACACCGGGGAGCTGTTTTTT.

The V gene is TRBV5-5, the J gene TRBJ2-1; D gene ambiguous. This CDR3 spans 12 amino acids. The V gene lost 3 bases and the J gene lost 5 bases, with 6 bases spanning the gap. The germline gives CDR1 SGHKS, CDR2 YYEKEE (reference sequence). The CDR3 DNA reads as TGTGCCAGCAGCTCCCCCCACAATGAGCAGTTCTTC. It is translated as CASSSPHNEQFF.

This clonotype was counted at least ten times. J is TRBJ2-3 and V is TRBV3-1, with D hard to call. V was trimmed by 0 bases and J by 2 bases, leaving 9 bases between them. The CDR3 sequence is 15 residues long. Germline CDR1 reads LGHDT; CDR2 reads YNNKEL (reference sequence). CDR3 protein: CASSQDLLLTDTQYF. Written as DNA, the CDR3 is TGTGCCAGCAGCCAAGATCTACTTCTCACAGATACGCAGTATTTT.

This clonotype was seen repeatedly, ten times or more. The chain joins TRBV28 to TRBJ2-1; 9 nucleotides match TRBD1. The CDR3 length is 15 residues. Per germline, CDR1 MDHEN and CDR2 SYDVKM. Trimming cost V 4 bases and J 5 bases; bases outside gene matches: 6. CDR3 protein: CASSSGTGPHNEQFF. In DNA form, the CDR3 reads TGTGCCAGCAGTTCAGGGACAGGGCCACACAATGAGCAGTTCTTC.

J is TRBJ2-1 and V is TRBV27; D is perhaps TRBD2 (5 bases). V was shortened by 3 bases and J by 12 bases, with 15 bases between the two germline ends. Germline V gives CDR1 MNHEY, CDR2 SMNVEV (reference sequence). This CDR3 spans 13 amino acids. This CDR3 is CASSFVLGLRQFF. The CDR3 coding sequence is TGTGCCAGCAGTTTCGTACTCGGACTTAGGCAGTTCTTC.

The chain uses TRBV30 and TRBJ2-4, with 9 bases identical to TRBD1. The CDR3 covers 16 residues. Germline lookup yields CDR1 GTSNPN and CDR2 SVGIG (reference sequence). Trimming took 2 bases from V and 3 from J; bases not matched to a gene: 8. CDR3 nucleotides: TGTGCCTGGAGTTTCCACAGGGGGCCGGGCAAAAACATTCAGTACTTC. It translates to CAWSFHRGPGKNIQYF.

In this sample, this clonotype turned up once. The chain links TRBV9 to TRBJ1-1; D not resolved. The CDR3 has 13 amino acids. The V and J ends lost 2 bases and 3 bases respectively, with 8 bases between them. Per germline, CDR1 SGDLS and CDR2 YYNGEE. CDR3 nucleotide sequence: TGTGCCAGCAGCGTTGTGTCGGACACTGAAGCTTTCTTT. This codes for CASSVVSDTEAFF.

The table lists this clonotype with a few counts. The chain has TRBV6-2 or TRBV6-3 and TRBJ1-1; D is undetermined. Germline loops: CDR1 MNHEY, CDR2 SVGEGT. V was pared by 0 bases and J by 3 bases, with 11 bases between. The CDR3 is made up of 15 amino acids. CDR3 residues: CASSYSGRGYTEAFF. CDR3 in DNA: TGTGCCAGCAGTTACTCAGGACGCGGGTACACTGAAGCTTTCTTT.

This clonotype was detected a few times. The chain couples TRBV11-2 to TRBJ2-7; 13 bases agree with TRBD2. Germline V gene sequence: CDR1 SGHAT, CDR2 FQNNGV. Trimming cost V 5 bases and J 7 bases; bases outside gene matches: 8. This CDR3 spans 15 amino acids. The CDR3 sequence is CASSQGLAGAGEQYF. CDR3 DNA: TGTGCCAGCAGCCAAGGACTAGCGGGAGCTGGTGAGCAGTACTTC.

This clonotype was observed a few times. The V gene is TRBV7-6, the J gene TRBJ2-7; a weak D match, TRBD1 (6 bases). From germline, CDR1 is SGHVS and CDR2 FNYEAQ. The CDR3 has 14 residues. Deletions cut 1 base from V and 2 bases from J, with 9 bases between. CDR3 sequence (DNA): TGTGCCAGCAGCTTAGGGACAGCCACCTACGAGCAGTACTTC. Its translation: CASSLGTATYEQYF.

V and J are TRBV3-1 and TRBJ2-1; 12 bases are shared with TRBD2. This CDR3 region has 16 residues. V gave up 1 base and J gave up 6 bases; unmatched junction bases: 4. Germline V lookup: CDR1 LGHDT, CDR2 YNNKEL (reference sequence). CDR3 sequence (DNA): TGTGCCAGCAGCCAAGGGTTACTAGCGGGAGGCAATGAGCAGTTCTTC. Translated, it gives CASSQGLLAGGNEQFF.

The chain joins TRBV10-3 to TRBJ2-1; 11 bases agree with TRBD2. Germline V gives CDR1 ENHRY, CDR2 SYGVKD. J was trimmed by 7 bases and V by 7 bases; bases with no gene match: 3. The CDR3 length is 13 residues. CDR3 sequence: CAIKTSGENEQFF. CDR3 in DNA: TGTGCCATCAAGACTAGCGGGGAGAATGAGCAGTTCTTC.

The chain couples TRBV19 to TRBJ1-6, with 10 positions matching TRBD1. This CDR3 region has 14 residues. CDR1 is LNHDA and CDR2 is SQIVND in the germline V gene (reference sequence). V lost 4 bases, J lost 9 bases, and 3 bases stayed unmatched. For the CDR3, the DNA is TGTGCCAGTAGTACGACAGGGGGCTCTTCACCCCTCCACTTT. Translated, it gives CASSTTGGSSPLHF.

This clonotype was detected many times. This chain joins TRBV11-2 and TRBJ2-1; D ambiguous. The germline gives CDR1 SGHAT, CDR2 FQNNGV. The ends were cut back, 2 bases at V and 3 bases at J, with 5 bases in the middle. This CDR3 has 13 residues. The DNA of the CDR3 is TGTGCCAGCAGCTTAAGGCTCTACAATGAGCAGTTCTTC. Translated: CASSLRLYNEQFF.

This clonotype was observed a handful of times. The chain is built from TRBV12-3 or TRBV12-4 and TRBJ1-1; D is uncertain. The CDR3 sequence is 15 residues long. V gave up 5 bases and J gave up 1 base, with 14 bases separating them. The CDR3 nucleotides are TGTGCCAGCAGTATCGAGACGGCTCCGAACACTGAAGCTTTCTTT. It codes for CASSIETAPNTEAFF.

The chain employs TRBV12-3 or TRBV12-4 and TRBJ2-6; D is undetermined. The CDR3 length is 15 residues. The ends were cut back, 8 bases at V and 2 bases at J, with 13 bases in the middle. CDR3 protein: CASGMNGAGANVLTF. DNA of the CDR3: TGTGCCAGCGGAATGAACGGCGCTGGGGCCAACGTCCTGACTTTC.

The chain employs TRBV7-2 and TRBJ1-2; no clear D. Germline V lookup: CDR1 SGHTA, CDR2 FQGNSA. The V gene lost 1 base and the J gene lost 6 bases, with 9 bases spanning the gap. The CDR3 is made up of 13 amino acids. CDR3 sequence reads: CASSLELGNGYTF. Here the CDR3 DNA reads TGTGCCAGCAGCTTAGAGTTGGGGAATGGCTACACCTTC. Looking up the rest from reference TRBV7-2 and TRBJ1-2 gives the full variable domain: GAGVSQSPSNKVTEKGKDVELRCDPISGHTALYWYRQSLGQGLEFLIYFQGNSAPDKSGLPSDRFSAERTGGSVSTLTIQRTQQEDSAVYLCASSLELGNGYTFGSGTRLTVV.

The rearrangement joins TRBV6-1 to TRBJ2-3, with a possible D match to TRBD2 (7 bases). V lost 5 bases and J lost 4, with 16 bases in between. Germline CDR1 reads MNHNS; CDR2 reads SASEGT. The CDR3 extends over 15 amino acids. The CDR3 reads CASSSEGGGADTQYF. As DNA, the CDR3 is TGTGCCAGCAGTTCGGAGGGAGGGGGGGCAGATACGCAGTATTTT.

This clonotype has a count of ten or more. V and J are TRBV28 and TRBJ2-7, with a tentative D call TRBD1 (6 bases). This CDR3 is 14 amino acids long. Germline V CDR1 and CDR2: MDHEN, SYDVKM. Trimming left V 7 bases short and J 3 bases short, with 16 bases between. DNA for the CDR3: TGTGCCAGCAAGACTCGCCGGGACATCTACGAGCAGTACTTC. It codes for CASKTRRDIYEQYF.

This clonotype has just a few counts. V and J are TRBV6-5 and TRBJ2-7; a possible D gene is TRBD2 (6 bases). The CDR3 consists of 13 residues. Per germline, CDR1 MNHEY and CDR2 SVGAGI. V was shortened by 1 base and J by 7 bases, with 11 bases between the two germline ends. Here the CDR3 DNA reads TGTGCCAGCAGTTACTGGCTAGCGAATGAGCAGTACTTC. The encoded protein is CASSYWLANEQYF.